A single sample is the source of the 3 T cell receptor beta chains below, sequenced in a study of cytomegalovirus exposure and HLA in healthy donors. PCR involved 60 Vbeta and 13 Jbeta primers. The protocol was immunoSEQ multiplex PCR, while the TCRdb copy is restricted to in-frame clones and leaves out a portion. Of about 120,000 clones listed, roughly 75% are singletons. Sequenced input: PBMCs. These receptors came from a female donor in good health and CMV-seronegative.

The DNA for the CDR3 is TGTGCCAGTAGTACGGACAGGGTATTTGGTGGCTACACCTTC. Its protein is CASSTDRVFGGYTF. This chain joins TRBV19 and TRBJ1-2; 8 bases align to TRBD1. The CDR3 has 14 amino acids. The trim removed 4 bases at V and 7 bases at J, leaving 8 bases unmatched. Germline loops: CDR1 LNHDA, CDR2 SQIVND (reference sequence).

This CDR3 is CASSPDTEAFF. CDR3 coding DNA: TGTGCCAGCAGTCCCGACACTGAAGCTTTCTTT. The chain combines TRBV7-9 with TRBJ1-1; no reliable D call. The CDR3 spans 11 residues. CDR1 SEHNR and CDR2 FQNEAQ come from the germline V gene (reference sequence). The V end lost 6 bases, the J end lost 3 bases, and 5 bases lay between the germline ends.

The chain has TRBV10-2 and TRBJ1-2; the D gene is possibly TRBD1 (6 bases). V was shortened by 0 bases and J by 2 bases, with 13 bases between the two germline ends. Germline CDR1 WSHSY, CDR2 SAAADI. The CDR3 sequence is 16 residues long. The CDR3 sequence: CASSESTGPSNYGYTF. The CDR3 DNA sequence: TGCGCCAGCAGTGAGTCAACAGGGCCCTCAAACTATGGCTACACCTTC.